This T cell receptor beta chain was sequenced in a study of brain T cells in children with intractable seizures. V was cut by 0 bases and J by 8 bases, with 7 bases left in between. CDR1 and CDR2 (germline): GTSNPN, SVGIG (reference sequence). This CDR3 is 12 amino acids long. Sequencing was limited to surgery cases with top T cell transcript signatures in brain tissue. Sequencing was performed with immunoSEQ multiplex PCR; in TCRdb, only in-frame clones are kept and a portion is missing. Of around 70,000 clones in the sample, more than 85% are singletons; the top ten hold 1.5%. V is TRBV30 and J is TRBJ2-2; D unresolved. Sequencing used peripheral blood, obtained at surgery. The TCR was taken from a boy in the first two years of life with tuberous sclerosis and intractable seizures. This CDR3 reads CAWSVWGGELFF. For the CDR3, the DNA is TGTGCCTGGAGTGTTTGGGGTGGGGAGCTGTTTTTT.